This paragraph covers one TCR beta chain sequence. Its antigen is unknown. The sample holds no much larger clone one base away, and base qualities are not on file. These data come from a study of shared clonotypes between healthy human individuals (dated by TCRdb to 2020 to 2021). With regard to the full study: Three men and two women, aged 18 to 49 years, made up the cohort. For each donor, CD4 naive and CD4 memory were each run on three plates, CD8 naive on two plates, and CD8 memory on one plate. The study deeply sequenced blood TCR repertoires of 5 or 6 healthy adults to estimate repertoire size and the extent of clonotype sharing between individuals. To increase sequencing depth and limit assay-specific biases, TCR repertoire library preparation and sequencing were carried out by different laboratories using diverse techniques. Each donor's leukapheresis produced roughly between roughly 0.85 and 9.5 billion PBMCs. General findings and caveats noted by the study authors: Larger estimated clonotype richness was generally found for naive subsets than for memory subsets. Sharing across a few donors was observed for about 5% of naive CD4, about 4% of naive CD8, about 2.3% of memory CD4, and 0.4% of memory CD8 clonotypes. The genetic and exposure-history diversity represented was limited by the small number of donors. Rarefaction of sorted-subset datasets indicated incomplete sequencing despite the large sequencing depth. Based on pairwise subsampling, the degree of clonotype sharing among donors was expected to be affected by sequencing depth. Sampling was limited to blood, and TCR repertoires in tissue likely differ from TCR repertoires in blood. Compared with non-shared clonotypes, clonotypes shared by all four sorted-subset donors had higher generation probabilities.

V loses 2 bases, J loses 4 bases, and the germline ends lie 9 bases apart. The CDR3 numbers 14 residues from cysteine through phenylalanine. CDR3 DNA only is kept here, 42 bases in frame from base 1. The CDR1 and CDR2 encoded by the germline V gene (reference sequence) are SEHNR and FQNEAQ. TCR CDR3 regions were amplified from genomic DNA by multiplex PCR using the deep immunoSEQ assay. Extracted genomic DNA from each cell subset was spread evenly across all wells of several immunoSEQ 96-well plates, with each plate serving as a replicate. Each replicate PCR for sorted subsets received 200 ng genomic DNA, equal to roughly 33,000 T cell genomes. Purified libraries were measured with a Qubit 3.0 fluorometer, size-checked on a Bioanalyzer 2100, and measured again with the KAPA Library Quantification kit. Each immunoSEQ 96-well plate was sequenced on its own single-read 150-cycle Illumina NextSeq 550 flow cell. The study's processing was this. Because only junctional sequences without quality scores were contained in the immunoSEQ output, filtering matching that applied to full-length reads could not be performed. Sequences were annotated with PyIR, a Python wrapper for IgBLAST v1.9, and V/J genes and CDR3 were assigned using IMGT germline references. Reads were removed for weak V/J assignments (E-value above 1e-6), missing CDR3, stop codons, out-of-frame junctions, or ambiguous translated residues. A V3J clonotype was defined by an identical inferred V gene, J gene, and CDR3 amino acid sequence. Percentage overlap between repertoires was calculated by dividing the number of shared unique clonotypes by the size of the smaller repertoire. Richness of each repertoire was evaluated using RTK rarefaction, the Chao1 estimator, and Recon v2.1 estimates of unobserved clonotypes. For all TCRbeta clonotypes obtained by the gDNA method from a few donors, generation probabilities were computed with OLGA. In TCRdb, the immuneACCESS table is reduced to in-frame sequences with V and J assigned. These tables do not hold every clone; where another copy was compared, an unresolved V gene accounts for under half, and the others remain unexplained. For V, J and clone size, that table is used; D and trimming come from the DNA. Here the sample has just over 2,000,000 clones; roughly 96% occur a single time. The biggest ten clones account for 0.13% of the sample.

Healthy HIV-negative adults with no recently reported acute infections or vaccinations were included as donors. Every donor was a Caucasian adult living in Nashville, Tennessee, USA. CD4+ T cells were enriched through magnetic negative selection, after which naive cells were positively selected on CD45RA and the remaining negative fraction served as the memory subset. Blood was obtained by leukapheresis, after which PBMCs were separated by Ficoll-Histopaque density gradient centrifugation and cryopreserved in liquid nitrogen vapor phase. Purity and quantity of every magnetically sorted T cell population were checked by analytical flow cytometry. Genomic DNA was isolated from every sorted fraction and measured by UV absorbance on a Nanodrop 2000c.

The chain uses TRBV7-9 and TRBJ2-4; the D gene cannot be resolved beyond TRBD1 or TRBD2, each matching 5 bases. The receptor was derived from a man between 18 and 29 years old in good health. The sequencing input was naive CD4+ T cells sorted from blood. The intended sense of this specimen's cell subset or site label: CD45RA+ positively selected. The DNA sequence reads TGTGCCAGCAGCTTATCGGGACCTAAAAACATTCAGTACTTC. Translated, this gives CASSLSGPKNIQYF.